The TCR beta chain under discussion was sequenced for a study of CD8 T cells in ankylosing spondylitis (dated 2017 in TCRdb). Regarding the study in general: The study profiled T cell receptor beta repertoires in healthy donors and ankylosing spondylitis patients to find disease-linked TCR variants. Peripheral blood samples were taken, and synovial fluid was additionally collected from ankylosing spondylitis patients. The whole study cohort included some 100 healthy donors and 25 or so ankylosing spondylitis patients. Study-wide findings and limitations: Some TCR beta motif variants had previously been reported in synovial fluid and blood of reactive arthritis patients, which suggested common disease-initiation mechanisms. A TCR beta motif of 8 or 9 highly homologous amino acid variants appeared characteristic of blood from ankylosing spondylitis patients. Significant enrichment of the disease-linked clones was reported in matched synovial fluid samples from ankylosing spondylitis patients. A CD8+ phenotype was shown by the disease-linked clones, which were found at relatively low frequencies in peripheral blood.

V and J lose 3 bases and 6 bases, and a span of 7 bases separates them. The CDR3 measures 13 amino acids from cysteine to phenylalanine. CDR3 DNA is the only sequence kept; it has 39 bases, read in frame from the first base. CDR1 and CDR2 were assigned from the germline V gene as SGHRS and YFSETQ. The sequencer was an Illumina HiSeq 2500. Quantitative 5'-RACE with molecular barcodes was used to prepare TCR beta libraries. The study's own analysis went as follows. A new computational method, built on a probabilistic model of VDJ rearrangement, was used to identify disease-linked TCR variants. In-frame beta chains were kept once TCRdb had trimmed the public reads at Q25 with fastp and called clones with MiXCR. When rows share a CDR3 protein, they turn into one entry using the most common DNA and genes. These V and J calls derive from TCRdb rather than the authors' analysis. The sample includes around 130,000 distinct CDR3 sequences, with about a sixth observed a single time. Approximately 30% of the sample belongs to the ten largest clones.

Comments on this clonotype: Its antigen remains unidentified. Base qualities are not recorded, but no much larger clone differs from it by a single base.

This clonotype was sampled from a male donor with ankylosing spondylitis. The sample consisted of blood, either unsorted or a sorted T cell fraction (not recorded which). Recombination linked TRBV5-1 to TRBJ1-6, with the D gene not confidently named. The DNA is as follows: TGCGCCAGCAGCTCGGAAATTAATTCACCCCTCCACTTT. This yields the protein CASSSEINSPLHF.